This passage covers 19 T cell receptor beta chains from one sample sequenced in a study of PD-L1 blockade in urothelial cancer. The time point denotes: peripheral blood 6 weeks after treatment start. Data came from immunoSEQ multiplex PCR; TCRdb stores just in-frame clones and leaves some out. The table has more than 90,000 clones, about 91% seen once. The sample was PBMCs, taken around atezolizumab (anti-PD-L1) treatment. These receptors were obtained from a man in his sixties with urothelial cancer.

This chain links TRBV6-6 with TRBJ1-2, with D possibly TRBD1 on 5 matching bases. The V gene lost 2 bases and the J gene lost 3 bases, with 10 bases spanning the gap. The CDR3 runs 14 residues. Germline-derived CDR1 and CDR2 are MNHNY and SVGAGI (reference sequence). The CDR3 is CASSYRQGDYGYTF. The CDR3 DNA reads TGTGCCAGCAGTTACCGGCAGGGTGACTATGGCTACACCTTC.

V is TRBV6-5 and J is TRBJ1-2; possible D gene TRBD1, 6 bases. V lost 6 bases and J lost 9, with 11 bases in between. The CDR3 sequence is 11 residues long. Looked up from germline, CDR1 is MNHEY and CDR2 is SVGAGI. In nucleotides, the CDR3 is TGTGCCAGCAGGGCACAGGGTAGCTACACCTTC. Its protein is CASRAQGSYTF.

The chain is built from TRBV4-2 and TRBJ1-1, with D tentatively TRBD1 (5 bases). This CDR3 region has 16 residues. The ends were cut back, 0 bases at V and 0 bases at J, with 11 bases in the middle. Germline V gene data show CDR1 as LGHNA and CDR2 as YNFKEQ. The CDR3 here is CASSQDWGGMNTEAFF. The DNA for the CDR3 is TGTGCCAGCAGCCAAGATTGGGGGGGGATGAACACTGAAGCTTTCTTT.

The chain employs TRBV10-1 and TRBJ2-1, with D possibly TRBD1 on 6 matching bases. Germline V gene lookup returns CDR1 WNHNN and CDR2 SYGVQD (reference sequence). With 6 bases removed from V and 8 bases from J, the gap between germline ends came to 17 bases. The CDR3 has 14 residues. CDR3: CASSGQIQSHEQFF. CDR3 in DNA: TGCGCCAGCAGCGGACAGATTCAAAGTCATGAGCAGTTCTTC.

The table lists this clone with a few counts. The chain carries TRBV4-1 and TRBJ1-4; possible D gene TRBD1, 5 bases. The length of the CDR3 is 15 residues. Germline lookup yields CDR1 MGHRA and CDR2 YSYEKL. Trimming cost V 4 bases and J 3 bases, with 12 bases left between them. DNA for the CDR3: TGCGCCAGCAGCCGAGAGTACAGGTCTAATGAAAAACTGTTTTTT. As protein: CASSREYRSNEKLFF.

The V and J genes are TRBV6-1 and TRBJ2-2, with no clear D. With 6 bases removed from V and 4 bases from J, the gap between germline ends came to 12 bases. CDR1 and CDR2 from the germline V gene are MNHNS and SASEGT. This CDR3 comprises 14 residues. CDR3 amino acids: CASSLSWSTGELFF. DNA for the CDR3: TGTGCCAGCAGCCTCTCATGGAGCACCGGGGAGCTGTTTTTT.

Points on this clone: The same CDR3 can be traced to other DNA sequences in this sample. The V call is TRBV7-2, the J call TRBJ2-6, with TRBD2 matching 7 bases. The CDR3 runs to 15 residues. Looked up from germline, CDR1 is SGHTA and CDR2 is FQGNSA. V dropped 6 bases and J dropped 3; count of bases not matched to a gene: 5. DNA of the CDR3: TGTGCCAGCAGTCGGGGCGGGAGTGGGGCCAACGTCCTGACTTTC. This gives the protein CASSRGGSGANVLTF.

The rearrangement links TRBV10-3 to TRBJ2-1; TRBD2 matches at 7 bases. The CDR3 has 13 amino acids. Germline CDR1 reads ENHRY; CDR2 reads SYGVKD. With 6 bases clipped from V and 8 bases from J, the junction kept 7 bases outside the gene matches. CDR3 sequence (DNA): TGTGCCATCAGCCGGGACTACTGGGATGAGCAGTTCTTC. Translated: CAISRDYWDEQFF.

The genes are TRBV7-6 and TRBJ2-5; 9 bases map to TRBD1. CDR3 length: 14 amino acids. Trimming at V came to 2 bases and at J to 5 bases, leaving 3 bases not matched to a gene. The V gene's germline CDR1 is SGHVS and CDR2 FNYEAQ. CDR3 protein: CASSLNRGPETQYF. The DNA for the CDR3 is TGTGCCAGCAGCTTAAACAGGGGGCCGGAGACCCAGTACTTC.

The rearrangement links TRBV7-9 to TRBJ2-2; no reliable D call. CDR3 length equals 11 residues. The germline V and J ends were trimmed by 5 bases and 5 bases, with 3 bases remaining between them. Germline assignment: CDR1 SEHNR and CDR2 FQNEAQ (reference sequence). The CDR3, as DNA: TGTGCCAGCAGCCCTACCGGGGAGCTGTTTTTT. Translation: CASSPTGELFF.

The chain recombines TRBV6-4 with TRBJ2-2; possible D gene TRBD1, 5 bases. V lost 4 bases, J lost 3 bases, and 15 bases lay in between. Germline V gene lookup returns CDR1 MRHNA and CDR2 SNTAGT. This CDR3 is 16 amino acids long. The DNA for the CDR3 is TGTGCCAGCAGTGCCTCGCCAGGGCCGTACACCGGGGAGCTGTTTTTT. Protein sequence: CASSASPGPYTGELFF.

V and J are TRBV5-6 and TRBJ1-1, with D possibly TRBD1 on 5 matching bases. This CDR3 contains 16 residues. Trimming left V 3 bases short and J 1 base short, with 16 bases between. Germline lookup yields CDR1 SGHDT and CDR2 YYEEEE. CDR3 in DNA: TGTGCCAGCAGCTCCGTTAGGGGTCTGGGGAACACTGAAGCTTTCTTT. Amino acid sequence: CASSSVRGLGNTEAFF.

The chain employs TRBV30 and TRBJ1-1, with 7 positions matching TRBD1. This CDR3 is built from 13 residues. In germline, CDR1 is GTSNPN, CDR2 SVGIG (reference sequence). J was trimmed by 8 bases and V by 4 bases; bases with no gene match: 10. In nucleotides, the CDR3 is TGTGCCTGGAATAACCGGGACAGTACCGAAGCTTTCTTT. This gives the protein CAWNNRDSTEAFF.

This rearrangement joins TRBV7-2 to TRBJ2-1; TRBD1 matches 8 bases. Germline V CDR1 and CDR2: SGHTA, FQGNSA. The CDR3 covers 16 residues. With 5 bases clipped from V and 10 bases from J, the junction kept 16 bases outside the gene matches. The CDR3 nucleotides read TGTGCCAGCAGCCCTACGTTTACAGGGGGGACCTCAGAGCAGTTCTTC. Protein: CASSPTFTGGTSEQFF.

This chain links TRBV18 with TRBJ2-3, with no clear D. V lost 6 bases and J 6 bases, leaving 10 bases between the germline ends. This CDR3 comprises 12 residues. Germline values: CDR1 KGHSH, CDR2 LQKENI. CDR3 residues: CASSPIGDTQYF. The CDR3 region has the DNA TGTGCCAGCTCCCCGATCGGGGATACGCAGTATTTT.

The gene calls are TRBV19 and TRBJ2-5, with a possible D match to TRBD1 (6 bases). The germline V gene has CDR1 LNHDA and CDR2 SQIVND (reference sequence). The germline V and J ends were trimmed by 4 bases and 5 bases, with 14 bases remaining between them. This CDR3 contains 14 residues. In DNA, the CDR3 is TGTGCCAGTAGTAACGGACAGACAAGGGAGACCCAGTACTTC. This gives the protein CASSNGQTRETQYF.

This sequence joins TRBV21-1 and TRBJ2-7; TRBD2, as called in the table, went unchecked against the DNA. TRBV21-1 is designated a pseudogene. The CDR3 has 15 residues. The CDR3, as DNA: TGTGCCAGCCAACGGAGGCATAGCGGAACCTACGAGCAGTACTTC. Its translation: CASQRRHSGTYEQYF.

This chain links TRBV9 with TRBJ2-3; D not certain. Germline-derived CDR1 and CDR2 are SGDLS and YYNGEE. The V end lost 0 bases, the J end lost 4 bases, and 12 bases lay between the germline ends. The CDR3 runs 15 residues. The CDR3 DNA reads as TGTGCCAGCAGCGTAGAAGGAGTCGGCTCAGATACGCAGTATTTT. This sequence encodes CASSVEGVGSDTQYF.

The CDR3 sequence: CASSPTGLAYEQYF. In DNA, the CDR3 is TGTGCCAGTAGTCCAACGGGACTAGCTTACGAGCAGTACTTC. The rearrangement links TRBV19 to TRBJ2-7; TRBD2 matches 9 bases. This CDR3 has 14 residues. V was pared by 5 bases and J by 4 bases, with 6 bases of the junction left unmatched. From germline, CDR1 is LNHDA and CDR2 SQIVND (reference sequence).